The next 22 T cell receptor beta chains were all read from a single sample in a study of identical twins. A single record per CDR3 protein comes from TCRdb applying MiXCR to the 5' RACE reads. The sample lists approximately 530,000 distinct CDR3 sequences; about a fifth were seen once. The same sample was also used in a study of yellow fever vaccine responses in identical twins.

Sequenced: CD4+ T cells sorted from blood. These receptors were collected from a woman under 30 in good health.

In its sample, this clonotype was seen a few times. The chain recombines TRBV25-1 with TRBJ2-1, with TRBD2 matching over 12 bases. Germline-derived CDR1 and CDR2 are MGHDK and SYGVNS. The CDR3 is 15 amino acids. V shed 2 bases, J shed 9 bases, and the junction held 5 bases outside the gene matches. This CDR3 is CASSEPLAGGPEQFF. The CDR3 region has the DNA TGTGCCAGCAGTGAACCCCTAGCGGGAGGGCCTGAGCAGTTCTTC. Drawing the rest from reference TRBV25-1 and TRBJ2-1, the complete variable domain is EADIYQTPRYLVIGTGKKITLECSQTMGHDKMYWYQQDPGMELHLIHYSYGVNSTEKGDLSSESTVSRIRTEHFPLTLESARPSHTSQYLCASSEPLAGGPEQFFGPGTRLTVL.

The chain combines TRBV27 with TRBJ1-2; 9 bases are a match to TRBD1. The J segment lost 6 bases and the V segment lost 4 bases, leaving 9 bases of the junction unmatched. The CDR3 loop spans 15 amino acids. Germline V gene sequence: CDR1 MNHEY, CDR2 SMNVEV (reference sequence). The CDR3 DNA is TGTGCCAGCAGTTATTATAACCGGGACAGGGATGGCTACACCTTC. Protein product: CASSYYNRDRDGYTF.

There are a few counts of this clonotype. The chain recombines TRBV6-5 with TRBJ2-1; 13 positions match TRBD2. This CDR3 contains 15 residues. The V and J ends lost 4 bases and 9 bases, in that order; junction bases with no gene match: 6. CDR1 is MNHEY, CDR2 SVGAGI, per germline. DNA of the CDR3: TGTGCCAGCAGTTCGACTAGCGGGGGGAAAGGTGAGCAGTTCTTC. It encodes CASSSTSGGKGEQFF.

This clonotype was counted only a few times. CDR3 DNA sequence: TGTGCCAGCAGTGGTCTGGCCTACAATGAGCAGTTCTTC. Translating it yields CASSGLAYNEQFF. The chain employs TRBV25-1 and TRBJ2-1; D remains ambiguous. With 4 bases removed from V and 2 bases from J, the gap between germline ends came to 6 bases. Germline CDR1 reads MGHDK; CDR2 reads SYGVNS. The CDR3 is 13 residues long.

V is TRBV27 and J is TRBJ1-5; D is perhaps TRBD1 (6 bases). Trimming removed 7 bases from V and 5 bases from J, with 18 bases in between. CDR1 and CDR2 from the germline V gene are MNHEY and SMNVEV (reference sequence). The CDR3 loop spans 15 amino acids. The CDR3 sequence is CASKNQGNGHQPQHF. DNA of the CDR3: TGTGCCAGCAAAAACCAGGGGAATGGGCATCAGCCCCAGCATTTT.

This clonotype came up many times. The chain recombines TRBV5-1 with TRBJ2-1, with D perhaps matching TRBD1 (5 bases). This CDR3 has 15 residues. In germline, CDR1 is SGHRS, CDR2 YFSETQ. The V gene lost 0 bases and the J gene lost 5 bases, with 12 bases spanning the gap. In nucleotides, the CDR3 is TGCGCCAGCAGCTTGGGGCAGGGTCTCCACAATGAGCAGTTCTTC. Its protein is CASSLGQGLHNEQFF.

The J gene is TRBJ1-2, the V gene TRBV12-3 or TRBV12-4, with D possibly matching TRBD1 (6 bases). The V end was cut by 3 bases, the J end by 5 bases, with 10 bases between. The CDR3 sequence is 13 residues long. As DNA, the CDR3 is TGTGCCAGCAGTTTCGACAGGTCGTATGGCTACACCTTC. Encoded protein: CASSFDRSYGYTF.

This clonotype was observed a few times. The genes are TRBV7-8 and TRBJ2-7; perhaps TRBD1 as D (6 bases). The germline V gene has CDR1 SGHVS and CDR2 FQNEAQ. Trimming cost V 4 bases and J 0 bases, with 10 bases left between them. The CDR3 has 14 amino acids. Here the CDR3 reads CASSSGQTSYEQYF. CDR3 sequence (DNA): TGTGCCAGCAGCTCCGGACAGACCTCCTACGAGCAGTACTTC.

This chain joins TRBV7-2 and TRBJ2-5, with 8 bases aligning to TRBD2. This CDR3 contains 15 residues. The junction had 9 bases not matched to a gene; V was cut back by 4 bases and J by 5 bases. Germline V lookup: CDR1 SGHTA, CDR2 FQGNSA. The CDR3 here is CASSSAGVIMETQYF. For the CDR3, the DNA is TGTGCCAGCAGCTCAGCGGGGGTGATTATGGAGACCCAGTACTTC.

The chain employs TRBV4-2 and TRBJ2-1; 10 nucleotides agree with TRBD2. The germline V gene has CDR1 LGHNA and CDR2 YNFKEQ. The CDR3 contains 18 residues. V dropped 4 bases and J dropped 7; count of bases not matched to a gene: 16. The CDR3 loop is CASSPLLEAGGLGNEQFF. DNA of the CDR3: TGTGCCAGCAGCCCACTCCTTGAAGCGGGGGGGCTGGGGAATGAGCAGTTCTTC.

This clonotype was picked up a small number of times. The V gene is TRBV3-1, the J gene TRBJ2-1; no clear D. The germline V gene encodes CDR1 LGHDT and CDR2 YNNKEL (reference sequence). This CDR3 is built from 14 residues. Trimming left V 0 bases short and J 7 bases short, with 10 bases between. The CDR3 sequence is CASSQDSLSNEQFF. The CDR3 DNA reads TGTGCCAGCAGCCAAGATTCCCTTAGTAATGAGCAGTTCTTC.

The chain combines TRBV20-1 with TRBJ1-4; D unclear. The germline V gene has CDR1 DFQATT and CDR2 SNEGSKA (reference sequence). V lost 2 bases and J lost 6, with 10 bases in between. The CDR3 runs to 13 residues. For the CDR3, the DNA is TGCAGTGCTAGACGGGAGTACGATGAAAAACTGTTTTTT. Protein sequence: CSARREYDEKLFF.

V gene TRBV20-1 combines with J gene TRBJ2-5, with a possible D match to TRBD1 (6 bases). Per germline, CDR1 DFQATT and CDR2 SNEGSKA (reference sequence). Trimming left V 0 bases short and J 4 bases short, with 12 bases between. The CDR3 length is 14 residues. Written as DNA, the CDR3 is TGCAGTGCTAGAGATCGGCAGGGGCGAGAGACCCAGTACTTC. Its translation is CSARDRQGRETQYF.

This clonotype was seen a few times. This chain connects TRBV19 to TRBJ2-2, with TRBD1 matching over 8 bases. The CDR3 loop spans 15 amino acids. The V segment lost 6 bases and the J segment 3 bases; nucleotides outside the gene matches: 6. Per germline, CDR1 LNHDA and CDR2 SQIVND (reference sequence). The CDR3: CASRYRGKDTGELFF. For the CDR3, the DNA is TGTGCCAGTAGATACAGGGGGAAGGACACCGGGGAGCTGTTTTTT.

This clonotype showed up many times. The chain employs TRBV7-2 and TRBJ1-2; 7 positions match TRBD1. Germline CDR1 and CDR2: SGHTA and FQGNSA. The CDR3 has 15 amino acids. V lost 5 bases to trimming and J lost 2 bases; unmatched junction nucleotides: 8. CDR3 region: CASSPRQGSNYGYTF. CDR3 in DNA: TGTGCCAGCAGCCCTCGACAGGGTTCGAACTATGGCTACACCTTC.

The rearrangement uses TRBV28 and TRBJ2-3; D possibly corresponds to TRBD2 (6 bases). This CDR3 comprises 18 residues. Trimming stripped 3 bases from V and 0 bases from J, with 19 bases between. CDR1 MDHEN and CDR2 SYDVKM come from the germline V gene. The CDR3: CASSLMGGGQASTDTQYF. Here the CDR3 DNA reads TGTGCCAGCAGTTTGATGGGAGGAGGCCAGGCTAGCACAGATACGCAGTATTTT. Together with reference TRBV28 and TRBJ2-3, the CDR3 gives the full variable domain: DVKVTQSSRYLVKRTGEKVFLECVQDMDHENMFWYRQDPGLGLRLIYFSYDVKMKEKGDIPEGYSVSREKKERFSLILESASTNQTSMYLCASSLMGGGQASTDTQYFGPGTRLTVL.

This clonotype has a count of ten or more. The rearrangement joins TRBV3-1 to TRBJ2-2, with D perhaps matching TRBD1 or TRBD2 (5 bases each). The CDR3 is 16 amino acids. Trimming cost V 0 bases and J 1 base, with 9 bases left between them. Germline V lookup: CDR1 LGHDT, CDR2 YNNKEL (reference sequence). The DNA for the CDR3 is TGTGCCAGCAGCCAAGACCCGGGGCGGAACACCGGGGAGCTGTTTTTT. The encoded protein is CASSQDPGRNTGELFF.

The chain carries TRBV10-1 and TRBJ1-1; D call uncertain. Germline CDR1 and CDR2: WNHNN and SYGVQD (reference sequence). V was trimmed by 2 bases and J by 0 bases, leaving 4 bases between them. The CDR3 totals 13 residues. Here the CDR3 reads CASSERLNTEAFF. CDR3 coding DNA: TGCGCCAGCAGTGAGCGTTTGAACACTGAAGCTTTCTTT.

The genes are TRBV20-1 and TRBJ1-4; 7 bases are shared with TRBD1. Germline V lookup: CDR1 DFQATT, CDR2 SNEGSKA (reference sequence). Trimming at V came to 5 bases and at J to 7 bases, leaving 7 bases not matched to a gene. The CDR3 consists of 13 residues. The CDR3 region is CSALTGSSEKLFF. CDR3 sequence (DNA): TGCAGTGCTCTGACAGGGTCCAGTGAAAAACTGTTTTTT.

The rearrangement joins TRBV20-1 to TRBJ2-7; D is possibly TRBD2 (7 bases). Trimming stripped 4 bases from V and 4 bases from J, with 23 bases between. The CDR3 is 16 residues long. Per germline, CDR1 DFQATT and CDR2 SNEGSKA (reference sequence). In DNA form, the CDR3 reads TGCAGTGCTACGCGTGCTTGGGGGCGGGGAGGGTACGAGCAGTACTTC. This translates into CSATRAWGRGGYEQYF.

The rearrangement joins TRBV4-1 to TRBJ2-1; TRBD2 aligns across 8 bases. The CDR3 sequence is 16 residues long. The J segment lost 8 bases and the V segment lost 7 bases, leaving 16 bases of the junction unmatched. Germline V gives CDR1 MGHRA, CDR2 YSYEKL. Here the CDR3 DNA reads TGCGCCAGCACCTCGACTAGCGAGCCGGGGGGGGATGAGCAGTTCTTC. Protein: CASTSTSEPGGDEQFF.

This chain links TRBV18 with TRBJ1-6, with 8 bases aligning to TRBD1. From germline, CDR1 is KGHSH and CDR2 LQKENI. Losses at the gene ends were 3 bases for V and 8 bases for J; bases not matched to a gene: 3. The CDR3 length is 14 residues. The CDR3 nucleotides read TGTGCCAGCTCACCGACAGGGGTGGATTCACCCCTCCACTTT. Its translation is CASSPTGVDSPLHF.